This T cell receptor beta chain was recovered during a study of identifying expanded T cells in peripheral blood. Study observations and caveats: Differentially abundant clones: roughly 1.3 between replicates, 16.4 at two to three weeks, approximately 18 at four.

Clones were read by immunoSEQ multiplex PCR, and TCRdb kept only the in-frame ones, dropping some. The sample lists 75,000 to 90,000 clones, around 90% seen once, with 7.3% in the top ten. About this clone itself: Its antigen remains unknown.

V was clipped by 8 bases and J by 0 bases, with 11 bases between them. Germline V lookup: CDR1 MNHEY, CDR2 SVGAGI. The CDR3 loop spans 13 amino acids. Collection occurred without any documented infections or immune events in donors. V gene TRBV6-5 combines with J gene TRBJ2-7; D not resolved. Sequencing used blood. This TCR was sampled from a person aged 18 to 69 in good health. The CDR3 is CASYGRSSYEQYF. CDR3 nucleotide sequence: TGTGCCAGCTACGGCAGGAGCTCCTACGAGCAGTACTTC.